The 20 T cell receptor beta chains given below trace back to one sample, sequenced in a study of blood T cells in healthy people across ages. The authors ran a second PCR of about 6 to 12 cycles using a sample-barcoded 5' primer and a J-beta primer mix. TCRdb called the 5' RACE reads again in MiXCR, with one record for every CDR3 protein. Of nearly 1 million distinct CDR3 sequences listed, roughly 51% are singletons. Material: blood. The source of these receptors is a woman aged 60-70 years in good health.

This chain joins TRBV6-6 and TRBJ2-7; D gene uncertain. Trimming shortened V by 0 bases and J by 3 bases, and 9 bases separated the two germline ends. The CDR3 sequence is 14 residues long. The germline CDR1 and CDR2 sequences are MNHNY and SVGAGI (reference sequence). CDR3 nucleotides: TGTGCCAGCAGTTACTCGGGCCAGGACTACGAGCAGTACTTC. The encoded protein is CASSYSGQDYEQYF.

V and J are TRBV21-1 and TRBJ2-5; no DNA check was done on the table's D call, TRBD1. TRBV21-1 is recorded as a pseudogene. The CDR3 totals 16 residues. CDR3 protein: CASSKALSWGPETQYF. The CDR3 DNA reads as TGTGCCAGCAGCAAAGCGCTAAGTTGGGGACCTGAGACCCAGTACTTC.

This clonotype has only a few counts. The CDR3 nucleotides are TGCGCCAGCAGCCCGTTGAGCGGGACCTACGAGCAGTACTTC. Amino acid sequence: CASSPLSGTYEQYF. The J gene is TRBJ2-7, the V gene TRBV5-1; TRBD2 aligns across 7 bases. Germline CDR1 SGHRS, CDR2 YFSETQ. The trim removed 4 bases at V and 2 bases at J, leaving 6 bases unmatched. The length of the CDR3 is 14 residues.

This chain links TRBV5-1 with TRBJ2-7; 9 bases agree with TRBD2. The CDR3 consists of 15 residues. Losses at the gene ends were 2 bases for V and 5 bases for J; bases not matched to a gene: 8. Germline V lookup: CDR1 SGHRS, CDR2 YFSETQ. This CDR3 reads CASSFQLAGEDEQYF. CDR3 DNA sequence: TGCGCCAGCAGCTTCCAATTAGCGGGAGAAGACGAGCAGTACTTC.

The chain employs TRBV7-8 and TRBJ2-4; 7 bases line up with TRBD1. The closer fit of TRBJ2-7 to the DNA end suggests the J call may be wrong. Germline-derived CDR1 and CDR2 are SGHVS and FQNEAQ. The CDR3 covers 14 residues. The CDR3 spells CASSRDRYFHEQYF. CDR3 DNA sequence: TGTGCCAGCAGCCGGGACAGATATTTCCACGAGCAGTACTTC.

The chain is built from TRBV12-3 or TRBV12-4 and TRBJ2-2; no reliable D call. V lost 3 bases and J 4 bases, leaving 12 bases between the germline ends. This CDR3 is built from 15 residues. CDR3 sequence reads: CASSFAGLGTGELFF. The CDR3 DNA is TGTGCCAGCAGTTTTGCCGGCCTCGGCACCGGGGAGCTGTTTTTT.

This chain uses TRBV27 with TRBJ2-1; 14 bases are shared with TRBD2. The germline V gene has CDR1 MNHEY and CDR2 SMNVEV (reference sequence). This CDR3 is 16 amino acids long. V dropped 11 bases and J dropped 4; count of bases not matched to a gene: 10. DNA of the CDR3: TGTGCCGCCGGGACTAGCGGGAGACGTGGTTACAATGAGCAGTTCTTC. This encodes CAAGTSGRRGYNEQFF.

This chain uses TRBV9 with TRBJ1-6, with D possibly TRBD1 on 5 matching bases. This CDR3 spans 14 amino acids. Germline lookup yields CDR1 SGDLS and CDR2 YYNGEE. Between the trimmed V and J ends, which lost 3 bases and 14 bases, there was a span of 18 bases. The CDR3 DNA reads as TGTGCCAGCAGCGGGGACCTTGGGGATTCGGCCCTCCACTTT. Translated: CASSGDLGDSALHF.

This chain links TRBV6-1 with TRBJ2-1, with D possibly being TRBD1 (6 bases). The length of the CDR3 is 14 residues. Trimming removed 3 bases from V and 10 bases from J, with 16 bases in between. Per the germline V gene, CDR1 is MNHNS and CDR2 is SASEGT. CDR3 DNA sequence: TGTGCCAGCAGTGAGGACAGAGTAATGAGGGAGCAGTTCTTC. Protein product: CASSEDRVMREQFF.

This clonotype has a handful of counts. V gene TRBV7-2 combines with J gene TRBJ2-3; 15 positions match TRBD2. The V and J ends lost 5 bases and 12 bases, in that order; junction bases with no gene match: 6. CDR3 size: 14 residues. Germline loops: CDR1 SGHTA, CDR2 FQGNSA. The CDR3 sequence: CASSPGLAGGLQYF. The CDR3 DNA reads TGTGCCAGCAGCCCCGGACTAGCGGGAGGGCTCCAGTATTTT.

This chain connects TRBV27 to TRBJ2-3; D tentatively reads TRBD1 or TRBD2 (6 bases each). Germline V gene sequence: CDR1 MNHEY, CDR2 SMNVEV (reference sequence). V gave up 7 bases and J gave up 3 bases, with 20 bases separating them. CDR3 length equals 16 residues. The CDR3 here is CASNPAAGEATDTQYF. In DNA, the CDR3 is TGTGCCAGCAACCCCGCCGCAGGGGAGGCGACAGATACGCAGTATTTT.

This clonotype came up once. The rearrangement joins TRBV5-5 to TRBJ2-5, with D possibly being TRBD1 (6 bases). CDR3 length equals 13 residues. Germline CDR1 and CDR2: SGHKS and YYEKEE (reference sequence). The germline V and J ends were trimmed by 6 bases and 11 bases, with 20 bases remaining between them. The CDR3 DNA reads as TGTGCCAGCAACATACTGGGGGCGAATGAGCAGTACTTC. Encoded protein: CASNILGANEQYF.

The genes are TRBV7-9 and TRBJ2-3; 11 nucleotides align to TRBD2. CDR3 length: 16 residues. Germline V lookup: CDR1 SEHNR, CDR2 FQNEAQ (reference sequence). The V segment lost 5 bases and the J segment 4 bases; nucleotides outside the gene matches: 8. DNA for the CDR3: TGTGCCAGCAGCCCTCTCTTAGCGGGAGGGCCAGATACGCAGTATTTT. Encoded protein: CASSPLLAGGPDTQYF.

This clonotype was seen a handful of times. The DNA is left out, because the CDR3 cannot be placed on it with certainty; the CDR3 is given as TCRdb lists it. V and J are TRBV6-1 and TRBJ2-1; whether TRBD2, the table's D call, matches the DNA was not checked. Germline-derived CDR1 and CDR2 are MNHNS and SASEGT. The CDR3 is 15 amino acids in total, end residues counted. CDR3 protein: CASSTSGLSGTEQFF.

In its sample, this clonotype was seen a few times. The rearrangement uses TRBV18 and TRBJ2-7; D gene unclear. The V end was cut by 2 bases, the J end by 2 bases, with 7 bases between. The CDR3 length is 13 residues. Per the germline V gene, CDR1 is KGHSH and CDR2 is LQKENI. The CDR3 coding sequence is TGTGCCAGCTCACCAGTCCGAACCTACGAGCAGTACTTC. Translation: CASSPVRTYEQYF.

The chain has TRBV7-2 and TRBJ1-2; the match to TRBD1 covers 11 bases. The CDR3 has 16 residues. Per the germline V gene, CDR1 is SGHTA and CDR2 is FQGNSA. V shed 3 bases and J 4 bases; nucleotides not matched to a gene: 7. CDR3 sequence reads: CASSLTGTGGSYGYTF. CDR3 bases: TGTGCCAGCAGCTTGACCGGGACAGGGGGTAGCTATGGCTACACCTTC.

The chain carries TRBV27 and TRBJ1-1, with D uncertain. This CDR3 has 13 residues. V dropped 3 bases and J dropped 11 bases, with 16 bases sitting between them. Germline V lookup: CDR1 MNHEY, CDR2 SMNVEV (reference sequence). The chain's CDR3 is CASSFSREIRAFF. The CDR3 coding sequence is TGTGCCAGCAGTTTTAGTAGGGAAATTCGGGCTTTCTTT.

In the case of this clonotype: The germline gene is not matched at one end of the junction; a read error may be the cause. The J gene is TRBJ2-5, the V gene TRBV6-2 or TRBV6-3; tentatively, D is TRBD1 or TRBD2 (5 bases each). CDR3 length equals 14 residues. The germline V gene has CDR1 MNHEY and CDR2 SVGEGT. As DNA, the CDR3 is TGTGCCAGCAGGAGGGGCCCCCTGCAAGAGGCCCAGTACTTC. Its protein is CASRRGPLQEAQYF.

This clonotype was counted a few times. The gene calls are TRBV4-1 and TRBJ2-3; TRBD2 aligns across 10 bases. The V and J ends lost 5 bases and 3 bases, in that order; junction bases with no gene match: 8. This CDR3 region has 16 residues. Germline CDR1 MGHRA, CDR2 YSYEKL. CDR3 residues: CASSTLAGVSTDTQYF. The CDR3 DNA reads TGCGCCAGCAGCACTCTAGCGGGAGTAAGTACAGATACGCAGTATTTT.

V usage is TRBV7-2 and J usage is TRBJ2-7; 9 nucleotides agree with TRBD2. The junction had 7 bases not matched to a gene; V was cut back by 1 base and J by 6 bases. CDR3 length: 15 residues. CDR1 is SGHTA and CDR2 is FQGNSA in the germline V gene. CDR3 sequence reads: CASSLEGVAGAEQYF. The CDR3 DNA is TGTGCCAGCAGCTTAGAAGGGGTAGCGGGAGCCGAGCAGTACTTC.